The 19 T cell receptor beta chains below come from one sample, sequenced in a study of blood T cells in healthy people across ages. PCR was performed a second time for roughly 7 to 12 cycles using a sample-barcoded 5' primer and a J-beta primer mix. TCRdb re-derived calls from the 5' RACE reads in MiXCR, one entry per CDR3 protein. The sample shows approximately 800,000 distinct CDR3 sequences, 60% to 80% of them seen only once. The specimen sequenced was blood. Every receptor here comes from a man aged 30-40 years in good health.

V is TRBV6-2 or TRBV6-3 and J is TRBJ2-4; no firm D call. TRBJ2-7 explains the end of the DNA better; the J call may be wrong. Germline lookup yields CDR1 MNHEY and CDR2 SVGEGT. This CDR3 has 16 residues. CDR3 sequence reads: CASSYSRTRWPYEQYF. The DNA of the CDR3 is TGTGCCAGCAGTTACTCTCGGACCCGGTGGCCCTACGAGCAGTACTTC.

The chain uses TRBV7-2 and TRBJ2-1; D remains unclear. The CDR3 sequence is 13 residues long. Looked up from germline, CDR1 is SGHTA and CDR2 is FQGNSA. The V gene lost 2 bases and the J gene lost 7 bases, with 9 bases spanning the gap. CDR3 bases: TGTACCAGCAGCTTACTCGGAATGAATGAGCAGTTCTTC. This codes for CTSSLLGMNEQFF.

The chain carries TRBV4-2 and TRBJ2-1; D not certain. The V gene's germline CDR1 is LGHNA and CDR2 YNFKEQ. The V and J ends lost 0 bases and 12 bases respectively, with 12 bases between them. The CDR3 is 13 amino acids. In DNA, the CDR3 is TGTGCCAGCAGCCAAGAGGGAATAAACGTGCAGTTCTTC. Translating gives CASSQEGINVQFF.

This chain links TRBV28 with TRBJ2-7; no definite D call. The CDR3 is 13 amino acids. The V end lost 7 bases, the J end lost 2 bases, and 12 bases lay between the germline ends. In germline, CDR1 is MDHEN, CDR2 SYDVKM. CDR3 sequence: CASNIAQAYEQYF. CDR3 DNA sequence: TGTGCCAGCAATATAGCCCAGGCCTACGAGCAGTACTTC.

DNA for the CDR3: TGCAGCGTAGGGGGGAGGGTCACCGGGGAGCTGTTTTTT. Protein sequence: CSVGGRVTGELFF. This chain joins TRBV29-1 and TRBJ2-2; TRBD2 is a possible D gene (7 bases). This CDR3 spans 13 amino acids. V lost 6 bases to trimming and J lost 4 bases, with 12 bases between them. Germline V gene sequence: CDR1 SQVTM, CDR2 ANQGSEA.

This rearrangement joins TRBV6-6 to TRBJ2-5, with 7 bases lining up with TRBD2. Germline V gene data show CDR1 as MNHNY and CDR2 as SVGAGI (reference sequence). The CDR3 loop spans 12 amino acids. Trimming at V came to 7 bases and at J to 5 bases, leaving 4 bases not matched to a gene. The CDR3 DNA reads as TGTGCCAGCAACCCCGGGGGGGAGACCCAGTACTTC. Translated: CASNPGGETQYF.

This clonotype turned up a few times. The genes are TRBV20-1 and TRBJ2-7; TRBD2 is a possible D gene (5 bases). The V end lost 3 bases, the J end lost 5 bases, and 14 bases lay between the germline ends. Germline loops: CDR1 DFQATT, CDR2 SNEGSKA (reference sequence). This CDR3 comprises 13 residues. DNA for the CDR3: TGCAGTGCTAGCCGTGCGGGTCCGAACGAGCAGTACTTC. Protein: CSASRAGPNEQYF.

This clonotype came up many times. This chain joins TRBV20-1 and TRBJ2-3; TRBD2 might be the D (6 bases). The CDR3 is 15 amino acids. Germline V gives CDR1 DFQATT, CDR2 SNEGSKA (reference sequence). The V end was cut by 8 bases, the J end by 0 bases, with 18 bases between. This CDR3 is CSSPLGGVSTDTQYF. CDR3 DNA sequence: TGCAGTTCCCCACTTGGAGGGGTGAGCACAGATACGCAGTATTTT.

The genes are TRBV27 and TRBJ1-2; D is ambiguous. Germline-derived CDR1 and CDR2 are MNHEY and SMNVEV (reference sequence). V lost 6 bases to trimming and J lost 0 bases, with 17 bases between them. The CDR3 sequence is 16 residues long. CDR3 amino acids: CASSPEEHSPNYGYTF. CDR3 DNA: TGTGCCAGCAGCCCAGAGGAGCACAGTCCTAACTATGGCTACACCTTC.

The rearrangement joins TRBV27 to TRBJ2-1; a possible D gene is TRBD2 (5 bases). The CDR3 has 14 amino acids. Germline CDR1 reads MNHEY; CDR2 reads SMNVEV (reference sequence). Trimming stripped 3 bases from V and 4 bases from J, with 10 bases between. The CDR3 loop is CASSFERTYNEQFF. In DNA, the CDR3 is TGTGCCAGCAGTTTCGAGCGGACGTACAATGAGCAGTTCTTC.

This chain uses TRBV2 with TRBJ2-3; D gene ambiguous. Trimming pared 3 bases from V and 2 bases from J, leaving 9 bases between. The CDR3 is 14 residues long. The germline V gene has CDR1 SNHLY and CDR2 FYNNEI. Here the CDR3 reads CASSDPLVTDTQYF. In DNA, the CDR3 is TGTGCCAGCAGTGACCCCTTGGTCACAGATACGCAGTATTTT.

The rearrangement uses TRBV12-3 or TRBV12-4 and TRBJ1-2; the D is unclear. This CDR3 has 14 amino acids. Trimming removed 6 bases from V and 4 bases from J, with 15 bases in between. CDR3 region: CASSPKRRGYGYTF. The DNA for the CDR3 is TGTGCCAGCAGCCCCAAACGAAGAGGCTATGGCTACACCTTC.

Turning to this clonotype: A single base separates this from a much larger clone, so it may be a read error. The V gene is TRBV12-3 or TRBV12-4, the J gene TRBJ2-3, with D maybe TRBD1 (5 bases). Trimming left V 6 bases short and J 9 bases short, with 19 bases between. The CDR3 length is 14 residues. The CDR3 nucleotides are TGTGCCAGCAGGGATGATGCTAGGGGCAACACGCAGTATTTT. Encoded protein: CASRDDARGNTQYF.

CDR3 protein: CASHRDRGQETQYF. The CDR3 nucleotides read TGCGCCAGCCACCGGGACAGGGGGCAGGAGACCCAGTACTTC. This rearrangement joins TRBV5-1 to TRBJ2-7; 12 bases agree with TRBD1. The J call may be incorrect, as the DNA end agrees better with TRBJ2-5. The CDR3 totals 14 residues. From germline, CDR1 is SGHRS and CDR2 YFSETQ.

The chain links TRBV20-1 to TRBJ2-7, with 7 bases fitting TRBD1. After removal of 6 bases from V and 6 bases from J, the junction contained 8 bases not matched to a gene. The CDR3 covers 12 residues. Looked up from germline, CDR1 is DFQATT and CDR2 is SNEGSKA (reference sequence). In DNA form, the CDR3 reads TGCAGTGCAGACAGGGCTAGAGTCGAGCAGTACTTC. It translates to CSADRARVEQYF.

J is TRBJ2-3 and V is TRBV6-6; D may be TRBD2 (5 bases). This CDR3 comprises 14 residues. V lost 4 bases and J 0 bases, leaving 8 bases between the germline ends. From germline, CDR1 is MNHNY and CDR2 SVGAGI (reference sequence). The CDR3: CASSSSFSTDTQYF. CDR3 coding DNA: TGTGCCAGCAGTTCTAGCTTTAGCACAGATACGCAGTATTTT.

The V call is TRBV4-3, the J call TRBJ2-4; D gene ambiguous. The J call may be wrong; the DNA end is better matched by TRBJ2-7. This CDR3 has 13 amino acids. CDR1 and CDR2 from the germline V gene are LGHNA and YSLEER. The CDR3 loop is CASSQEETYEQYF. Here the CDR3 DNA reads TGCGCCAGCAGCCAAGAGGAGACCTACGAGCAGTACTTC.

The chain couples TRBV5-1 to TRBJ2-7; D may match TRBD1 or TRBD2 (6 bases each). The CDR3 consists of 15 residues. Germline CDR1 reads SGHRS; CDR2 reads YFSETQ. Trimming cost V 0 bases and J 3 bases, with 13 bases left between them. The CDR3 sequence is CASSLAGGDNYEQYF. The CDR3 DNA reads TGCGCCAGCAGCTTGGCAGGAGGGGACAACTACGAGCAGTACTTC.

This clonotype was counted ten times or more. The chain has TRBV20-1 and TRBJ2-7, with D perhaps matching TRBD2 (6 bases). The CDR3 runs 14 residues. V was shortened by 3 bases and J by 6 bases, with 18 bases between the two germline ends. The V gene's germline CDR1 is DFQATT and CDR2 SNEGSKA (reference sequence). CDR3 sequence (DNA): TGCAGTGCTAGGGACATGGGGGGTACAATCGAGCAGTACTTC. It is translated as CSARDMGGTIEQYF.